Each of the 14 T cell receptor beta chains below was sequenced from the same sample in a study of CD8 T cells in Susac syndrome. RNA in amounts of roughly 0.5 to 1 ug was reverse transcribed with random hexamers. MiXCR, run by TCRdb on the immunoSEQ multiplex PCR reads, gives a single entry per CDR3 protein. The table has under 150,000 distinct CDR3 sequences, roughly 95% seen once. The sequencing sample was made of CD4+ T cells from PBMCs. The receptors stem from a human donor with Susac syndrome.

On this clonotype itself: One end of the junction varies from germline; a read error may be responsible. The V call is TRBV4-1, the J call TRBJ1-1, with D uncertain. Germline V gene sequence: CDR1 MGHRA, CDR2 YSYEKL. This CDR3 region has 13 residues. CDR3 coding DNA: TGTGCCAGCAGCCAAGATCGTACAGCTGAAGCTTTCTTT. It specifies CASSQDRTAEAFF.

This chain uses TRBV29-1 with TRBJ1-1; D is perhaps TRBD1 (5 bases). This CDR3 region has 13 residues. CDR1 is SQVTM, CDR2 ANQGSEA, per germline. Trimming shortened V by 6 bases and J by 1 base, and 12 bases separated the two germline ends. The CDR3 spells CSVVIGANTEAFF. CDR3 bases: TGCAGCGTCGTAATCGGGGCGAACACTGAAGCTTTCTTT.

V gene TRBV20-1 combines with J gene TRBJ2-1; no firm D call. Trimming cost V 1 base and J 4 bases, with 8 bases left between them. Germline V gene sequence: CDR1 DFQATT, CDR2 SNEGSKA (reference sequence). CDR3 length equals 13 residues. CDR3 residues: CSARGANYNEQFF. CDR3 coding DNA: TGCAGTGCTAGAGGGGCCAATTACAATGAGCAGTTCTTC.

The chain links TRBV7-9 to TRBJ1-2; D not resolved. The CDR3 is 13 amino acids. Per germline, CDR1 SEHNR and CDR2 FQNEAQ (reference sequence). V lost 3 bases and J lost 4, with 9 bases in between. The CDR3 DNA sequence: TGTGCCAGCAGCTTTTTATACACCTATGGCTACACCTTC. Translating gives CASSFLYTYGYTF.

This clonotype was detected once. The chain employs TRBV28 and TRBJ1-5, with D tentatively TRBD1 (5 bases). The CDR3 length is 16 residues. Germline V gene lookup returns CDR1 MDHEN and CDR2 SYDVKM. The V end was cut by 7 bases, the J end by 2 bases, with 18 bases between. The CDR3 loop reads CASTLRGRARNQPQHF. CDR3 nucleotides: TGTGCCAGCACCCTGAGGGGCAGGGCCCGCAATCAGCCCCAGCATTTT. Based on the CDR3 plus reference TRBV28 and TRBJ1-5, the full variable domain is DVKVTQSSRYLVKRTGEKVFLECVQDMDHENMFWYRQDPGLGLRLIYFSYDVKMKEKGDIPEGYSVSREKKERFSLILESASTNQTSMYLCASTLRGRARNQPQHFGDGTRLSIL.

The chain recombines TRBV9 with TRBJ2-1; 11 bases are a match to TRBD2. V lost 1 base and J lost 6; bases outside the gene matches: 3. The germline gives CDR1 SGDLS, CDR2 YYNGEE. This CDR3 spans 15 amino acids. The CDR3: CASSVTTSGSNEQFF. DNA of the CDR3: TGTGCCAGCAGCGTAACCACTAGCGGGAGCAATGAGCAGTTCTTC.

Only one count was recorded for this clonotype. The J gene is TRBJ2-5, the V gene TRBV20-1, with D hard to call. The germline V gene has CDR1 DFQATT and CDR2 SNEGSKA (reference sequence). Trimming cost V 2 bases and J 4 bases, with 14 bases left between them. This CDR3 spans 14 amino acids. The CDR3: CSARNPTRGETQYF. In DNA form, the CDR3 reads TGCAGTGCTAGAAATCCTACCCGAGGAGAGACCCAGTACTTC.

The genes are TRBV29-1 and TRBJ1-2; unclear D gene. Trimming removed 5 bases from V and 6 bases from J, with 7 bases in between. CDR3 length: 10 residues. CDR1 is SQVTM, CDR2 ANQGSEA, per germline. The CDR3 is CSVLSDGYTF. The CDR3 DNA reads TGCAGCGTTCTCTCCGATGGCTACACCTTC. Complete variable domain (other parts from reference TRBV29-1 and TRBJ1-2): SAVISQKPSRDICQRGTSLTIQCQVDSQVTMMFWYRQQPGQSLTLIATANQGSEATYESGFVIDKFPISRPNLTFSTLTVSNMSPEDSSIYLCSVLSDGYTFGSGTRLTVV.

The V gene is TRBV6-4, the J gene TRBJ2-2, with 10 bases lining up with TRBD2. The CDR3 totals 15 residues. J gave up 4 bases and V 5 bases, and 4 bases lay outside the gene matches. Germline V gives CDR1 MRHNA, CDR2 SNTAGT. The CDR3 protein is CASSPLAGATGELFF. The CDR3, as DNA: TGTGCCAGCAGTCCCCTAGCGGGAGCCACCGGGGAGCTGTTTTTT.

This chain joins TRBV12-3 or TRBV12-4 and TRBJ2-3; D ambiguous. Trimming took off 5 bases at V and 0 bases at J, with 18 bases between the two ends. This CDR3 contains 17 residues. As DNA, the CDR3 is TGTGCCAGCAGTCCCACTTGGCGGACCCAAAGCACAGATACGCAGTATTTT. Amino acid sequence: CASSPTWRTQSTDTQYF.

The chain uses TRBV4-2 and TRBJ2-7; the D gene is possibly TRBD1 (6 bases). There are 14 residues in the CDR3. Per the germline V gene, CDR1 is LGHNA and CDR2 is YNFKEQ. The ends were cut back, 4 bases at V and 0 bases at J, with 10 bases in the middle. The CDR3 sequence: CASSPQTGSYEQYF. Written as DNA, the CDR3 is TGTGCCAGCAGCCCTCAGACAGGCTCCTACGAGCAGTACTTC.

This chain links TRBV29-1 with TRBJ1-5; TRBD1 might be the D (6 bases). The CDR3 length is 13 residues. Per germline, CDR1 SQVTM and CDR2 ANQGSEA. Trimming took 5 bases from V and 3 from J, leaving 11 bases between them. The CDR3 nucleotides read TGCAGCGTTAGGGGGGCGGACAATCAGCCCCAGCATTTT. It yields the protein CSVRGADNQPQHF.

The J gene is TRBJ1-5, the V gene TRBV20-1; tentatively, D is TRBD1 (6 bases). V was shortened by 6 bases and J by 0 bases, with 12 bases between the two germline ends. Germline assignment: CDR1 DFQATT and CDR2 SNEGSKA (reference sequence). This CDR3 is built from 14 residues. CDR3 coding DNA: TGCAGTGCCAAGACAGGTCCTAGCAATCAGCCCCAGCATTTT. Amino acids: CSAKTGPSNQPQHF.

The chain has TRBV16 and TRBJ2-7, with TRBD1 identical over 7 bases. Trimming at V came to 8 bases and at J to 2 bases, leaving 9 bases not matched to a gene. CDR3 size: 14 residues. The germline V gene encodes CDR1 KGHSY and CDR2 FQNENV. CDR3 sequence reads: CASGNRDRAYEQYF. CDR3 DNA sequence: TGTGCCAGCGGTAACCGGGACAGAGCCTACGAGCAGTACTTC.